Below are 21 T cell receptor beta chains sequenced from a single sample in a study of control samples from healthy donors and cancer patients. Using immunoSEQ multiplex PCR, the repertoire was profiled, and TCRdb retains in-frame clones only, with some absent. The profile shows some 28,000 clones, roughly 78% of them singletons. Sequenced material: PBMCs. These receptor sequences come from a man aged 55-75 years with head and neck cancer.

This clone appeared a few times. CDR3: CASSLPTRGSPLHF. In DNA, the CDR3 is TGTGCCAGCAGTTTACCGACCCGGGGTTCACCCCTCCACTTT. The chain is built from TRBV28 and TRBJ1-6, with D unclear. This CDR3 region has 14 residues. Germline V gives CDR1 MDHEN, CDR2 SYDVKM. The germline V and J ends were trimmed by 2 bases and 9 bases, with 11 bases remaining between them.

This chain joins TRBV5-1 and TRBJ1-2; TRBD1 agrees at 7 bases. There are 13 residues in the CDR3. V shed 4 bases, J shed 5 bases, and the junction held 5 bases outside the gene matches. Germline CDR1 SGHRS, CDR2 YFSETQ. The CDR3 nucleotides read TGCGCCAGCAGCGAGGGACAGCGATATGGCTACACCTTC. Protein: CASSEGQRYGYTF.

This clone was counted only a few times. The chain couples TRBV2 to TRBJ2-5, with D uncertain. Trimming removed 7 bases at V and 7 bases at J, with 10 bases between. CDR1 and CDR2 (germline): SNHLY, FYNNEI. The CDR3 length is 11 residues. CDR3 DNA: TGTGCCAGCACCCCCCTGGGGACCCAGTACTTC. Amino acid sequence: CASTPLGTQYF.

This rearrangement joins TRBV24-1 to TRBJ2-4; 7 bases are a match to TRBD2. The length of the CDR3 is 16 residues. Looked up from germline, CDR1 is KGHDR and CDR2 is SFDVKD. Trimming removed 1 base from V and 3 bases from J; junction bases left unmatched: 5. CDR3 coding DNA: TGTGCCACCAGTGATTTCGCGGGGGACGGCAAAAACATTCAGTACTTC. This translates into CATSDFAGDGKNIQYF.

The V call is TRBV28, the J call TRBJ1-5, with a weak D call TRBD1 (5 bases). The CDR3 covers 19 residues. CDR1 MDHEN and CDR2 SYDVKM come from the germline V gene. Trimming cost V 3 bases and J 0 bases, with 21 bases left between them. As DNA, the CDR3 is TGTGCCAGCAGTTTTCTTTCCGGGACGGCAGATTATAGCAATCAGCCCCAGCATTTT. It specifies CASSFLSGTADYSNQPQHF.

The chain joins TRBV18 to TRBJ1-3; 7 bases are a match to TRBD1. V shed 3 bases and J 0 bases; nucleotides not matched to a gene: 5. CDR3 length: 16 residues. Germline CDR1 KGHSH, CDR2 LQKENI. The CDR3 region is CASSPGQAVSGNTIYF. The DNA of the CDR3 is TGTGCCAGCTCACCCGGACAGGCTGTCTCTGGAAACACCATATATTTT.

This chain connects TRBV2 to TRBJ1-3; D unclear. Germline values: CDR1 SNHLY, CDR2 FYNNEI. This CDR3 comprises 17 residues. The ends were cut back, 5 bases at V and 0 bases at J, with 17 bases in the middle. The CDR3 reads CASSSHTRYISGNTIYF. Here the CDR3 DNA reads TGTGCCAGCAGTTCGCACACCCGCTACATCTCTGGAAACACCATATATTTT.

The chain carries TRBV2 and TRBJ1-3; D perhaps matches TRBD1 (6 bases). V dropped 5 bases and J dropped 2 bases, with 16 bases sitting between them. The CDR3 length is 16 residues. Germline V gives CDR1 SNHLY, CDR2 FYNNEI. The CDR3 DNA follows: TGTGCCAGCAGTAAGGAGACAGGTCCGGCTGGAAACACCATATATTTT. Its protein is CASSKETGPAGNTIYF.

On this clone: Other DNA sequences in this sample translate to the same CDR3. The chain employs TRBV6-2 or TRBV6-3 and TRBJ2-3; 10 nucleotides agree with TRBD2. This CDR3 region has 15 residues. CDR1 is MNHEY and CDR2 is SVGEGT in the germline V gene. Trimming took 6 bases from V and 3 from J; bases not matched to a gene: 6. CDR3 sequence: CASSSSGSGTDTQYF. CDR3 bases: TGTGCCAGCAGCTCTAGCGGGAGTGGAACAGATACGCAGTATTTT.

V usage is TRBV7-2 and J usage is TRBJ2-5; TRBD2 matches at 11 bases. V lost 5 bases and J lost 4; bases outside the gene matches: 12. CDR3 length: 17 amino acids. CDR1 is SGHTA, CDR2 FQGNSA, per germline. Here the CDR3 DNA reads TGTGCCAGCAGCCCGATCGGGGTAGCGGGAGGGAGAGAGACCCAGTACTTC. Residues: CASSPIGVAGGRETQYF.

The chain joins TRBV2 to TRBJ2-2; 10 bases align to TRBD1. The CDR3 contains 18 residues. The V gene end was trimmed by 8 bases and the J gene end by 9 bases; junction bases not matched to a gene: 21. Looked up from germline, CDR1 is SNHLY and CDR2 is FYNNEI. CDR3 residues: CASLAGTGVPVGDRELFF. CDR3 nucleotides: TGTGCCAGCCTCGCAGGGACAGGGGTCCCCGTAGGGGACCGGGAGCTGTTTTTT.

The gene calls are TRBV20-1 and TRBJ1-1; no definite D call. Germline V lookup: CDR1 DFQATT, CDR2 SNEGSKA (reference sequence). Trimming left V 3 bases short and J 3 bases short, with 11 bases between. CDR3 length: 13 amino acids. CDR3: CSASVPVDTEAFF. CDR3 DNA: TGCAGTGCTAGTGTCCCGGTCGACACTGAAGCTTTCTTT.

V gene TRBV19 combines with J gene TRBJ2-3; TRBD2 aligns across 11 bases. V was clipped by 4 bases and J by 2 bases; unmatched bases: 8. Germline CDR1 and CDR2: LNHDA and SQIVND (reference sequence). This CDR3 is built from 17 residues. This CDR3 reads CASSRGTSGTNTDTQYF. For the CDR3, the DNA is TGTGCCAGTAGTAGGGGGACTAGCGGTACTAACACAGATACGCAGTATTTT.

This clone was seen a few times. The chain uses TRBV5-1 and TRBJ1-4; 10 nucleotides line up with TRBD1. The germline V gene encodes CDR1 SGHRS and CDR2 YFSETQ. J lost 8 bases, V lost 0 bases, and 7 bases had no gene match. The CDR3 has 16 residues. The CDR3 protein is CASSLDPGQGTEKLFF. The CDR3 region has the DNA TGCGCCAGCAGCTTGGACCCGGGACAGGGGACGGAAAAACTGTTTTTT.

This clone was seen only a few times. V usage is TRBV6-2 or TRBV6-3 and J usage is TRBJ2-7; TRBD2 is a possible D gene (6 bases). The CDR3 has 17 residues. Germline lookup yields CDR1 MNHEY and CDR2 SVGEGT. The germline V and J ends were trimmed by 0 bases and 4 bases, with 19 bases remaining between them. CDR3 nucleotide sequence: TGTGCCAGCAGTTACTCGATATTCGGAAGGAGGGGTTACGAGCAGTACTTC. Encoded protein: CASSYSIFGRRGYEQYF.

The chain recombines TRBV5-5 with TRBJ1-1, with 10 bases that match TRBD1. The V segment lost 1 base and the J segment 3 bases; nucleotides outside the gene matches: 3. The CDR3 runs 15 residues. The germline V gene has CDR1 SGHKS and CDR2 YYEKEE (reference sequence). CDR3: CASSLSGQGHTEAFF. CDR3 DNA sequence: TGTGCCAGCAGCTTGTCGGGACAGGGGCACACTGAAGCTTTCTTT. Looking up the rest from reference TRBV5-5 and TRBJ1-1 gives the full variable domain: DAGVTQSPTHLIKTRGQQVTLRCSPISGHKSVSWYQQVLGQGPQFIFQYYEKEERGRGNFPDRFSARQFPNYSSELNVNALLLGDSALYLCASSLSGQGHTEAFFGQGTRLTVV.

The CDR3 region is CASSLYQYNEQFF. The CDR3 DNA reads TGCGCCAGCAGCTTGTACCAATACAATGAGCAGTTCTTC. The chain joins TRBV5-1 to TRBJ2-1; D call uncertain. Germline V CDR1 and CDR2: SGHRS, YFSETQ. CDR3 length equals 13 residues. Trimming cost V 1 base and J 4 bases, with 6 bases left between them.

A few counts support this clone. The V gene is TRBV5-1, the J gene TRBJ1-1; a weak D match, TRBD1 (5 bases). V lost 4 bases and J 1 base, leaving 14 bases between the germline ends. CDR3 length: 15 amino acids. Germline V gene data show CDR1 as SGHRS and CDR2 as YFSETQ. As DNA, the CDR3 is TGCGCCAGCAGCAGCCCCGGGACCGCGAACACTGAAGCTTTCTTT. Its translation: CASSSPGTANTEAFF.

The genes are TRBV3-1 (or the pseudogene TRBV3-2) and TRBJ1-1; D is ambiguous. Germline assignment: CDR1 LGHDT and CDR2 YNNKEL (reference sequence). This CDR3 has 13 residues. With 2 bases removed from V and 5 bases from J, the gap between germline ends came to 9 bases. The CDR3 loop reads CASSQRLTTEAFF. The CDR3 bases are TGTGCCAGCAGCCAACGGTTAACTACTGAAGCTTTCTTT.

The genes are TRBV14 and TRBJ2-5; 10 bases line up with TRBD2. CDR3 length: 16 residues. Germline loops: CDR1 SGHDN, CDR2 FVKESK. V lost 0 bases to trimming and J lost 9 bases; unmatched junction nucleotides: 10. The CDR3 DNA follows: TGTGCCAGCAGCCAAGACTGGGCTAGCGGGAGAAGGGCCCAGTACTTC. This translates into CASSQDWASGRRAQYF. Filled out from reference TRBV14 and TRBJ2-5, the complete variable domain reads EAGVTQFPSHSVIEKGQTVTLRCDPISGHDNLYWYRRVMGKEIKFLLHFVKESKQDESGMPNNRFLAERTGGTYSTLKVQPAELEDSGVYFCASSQDWASGRRAQYFGPGTRLLVL.

This clone is medium-sized (0.01 to 0.1%) by share. V usage is TRBV3-1 (or the pseudogene TRBV3-2) and J usage is TRBJ2-7; D could derive from TRBD1 or TRBD2 (7 bases each). Germline-derived CDR1 and CDR2 are LGHDT and YNNKEL (reference sequence). With 4 bases removed from V and 6 bases from J, the gap between germline ends came to 19 bases. The CDR3 length is 15 residues. The chain's CDR3 is CASSPPRGGGLEQYF. CDR3 coding DNA: TGTGCCAGCAGCCCCCCCAGGGGGGGAGGACTCGAGCAGTACTTC.